The subject of this entry is one T cell receptor (beta chain). Its antigen is unidentified. The data are from a study of T cell responses to AZD1222 COVID-19 vaccine. Measured with immunoSEQ multiplex PCR; TCRdb has only the in-frame clones, and not every one. The sample includes around 160,000 clones, 90% to 95% of them seen just once. Regarding the study as a whole: Possibly, clonal diversity was underestimated; donors were largely white British and included more females. Dominant at 160-218 and 743-854, vaccine-associated CD4 TCRs also spanned spike. Increased Spike-specific TCR breadth and depth were observed after two AZD1222 doses.

CDR3 size: 10 residues. Germline values: CDR1 SNHLY, CDR2 FYNNEI. V was trimmed by 6 bases and J by 1 base, leaving 0 bases between them. The clonotype comes from an adult who received the AZD1222 COVID-19 vaccine. J is TRBJ1-1 and V is TRBV2; D remains unclear. This specimen was peripheral blood, taken 28 days after the second AZD1222 dose. CDR3 loop: CASRNTEAFF. The CDR3 DNA is TGTGCCAGCAGGAACACTGAAGCTTTCTTT. Combining the CDR3 with reference TRBV2 and TRBJ1-1 gives the whole variable domain EPEVTQTPSHQVTQMGQEVILRCVPISNHLYFYWYRQILGQKVEFLVSFYNNEISEKSEIFDDQFSVERPDGSNFTLKIRSTKLEDSAMYFCASRNTEAFFGQGTRLTVV.